These T cell receptor beta chains were read from a single sample in a study of blood T cell repertoires in COVID-19. Assay: immunoSEQ multiplex PCR; the TCRdb copy retains only in-frame clones and omits some. Among about 5,900 clones listed, approximately 87% were seen once. Sequenced sample: peripheral blood. The receptors stem from a human donor in a cohort sampled during active COVID-19. Each CDR3 is given with its conserved first and last residue.

>TRBJ2-4|TRBV20-1
CSASRVRTGWRNIQYF
>TRBJ2-7|TRBV5-1
CASSLAGPEQYF
>TRBJ1-1|TRBV24-1
CATSRGGSKMNTEAFF
>TRBJ2-1|TRBV27
CASRLQGGNSYNEQFF
>TRBJ1-1|TRBV19
CASSISTRTEAFF
>TRBJ2-7|TRBV7-8
CASFTPGGTYEQYF
>TRBJ1-6|TRBV19
CASSLGTGVGSPLHF
>TRBJ2-2|TRBV4-1
CASSSPGDLNTGELFF
>TRBJ1-2|TRBV13
CASSLGGVPGYTF
>TRBJ2-2|TRBV9
CASSVGLVDFGELFF
>TRBJ1-4|TRBV5-4
CASSLGQLGPNEKLFF
>TRBJ2-2|TRBV6-5
CASSRDRLNTGELFF
>TRBJ1-1|TRBV10-3
CATSDQGRSTEAFF
>TRBJ1-5|TRBV6-5
CASSLLAEGNQPQHF
>TRBJ2-2|TRBV7-6
CASSLNRGSLGTGELFF
>TRBJ2-5|TRBV5-1
CASSLGQQETQYF
>TRBJ2-3|TRBV29-1
CSAQPGLNTDTQYF
>TRBJ1-1|TRBV18
CASGDTGGGGTEAFF
>TRBJ2-7|TRBV9
CASSAGYGGGRGDEQYF
>TRBJ2-3|TRBV7-9
CASSPQGASTDTQYF
>TRBJ2-5|TRBV29-1
CSVVQGPGETQYF
>TRBJ2-7|TRBV15
CATSRDRLRASYEQYF
>TRBJ2-3|TRBV20-1
CSASLNRDRVADTQYF
>TRBJ1-3|TRBV5-5
CASSSTGGPGNTIYF
>TRBJ1-5|TRBV2
CASSEREGDQPQHF
>TRBJ1-2|TRBV5-1
CASSSEPQIPYGYTF
>TRBJ2-2|TRBV14
CASSLQGAGGELFF
>TRBJ1-2|TRBV7-9
CASSLGISTPYGYTF
>TRBJ2-3|TRBV5-4
CASSGWTSGGRTDTQYF
>TRBJ1-5|TRBV5-6
CASSLRSQPQHF
>TRBJ2-7|TRBV12-5
CASGLRTGPYEQYF
>TRBJ2-3|TRBV18
CASSPGGTGVTDTQYF
>TRBJ1-1|TRBV7-2
CASSLRPRQGMNTEAFF
>TRBJ2-7|TRBV6-5
CASALGGGPYEQYF
>TRBJ2-7|TRBV5-6
CASSGRDSYEQYF
>TRBJ1-1|TRBV7-9
CASSTGLVTEAFF
>TRBJ2-3|TRBV11-2
CASSLGGGFTDTQYF
>TRBJ2-7|TRBV4-1
CASSQGDRGLYEQYF
>TRBJ2-1|TRBV5-1
CASSAPQDFEQFF
>TRBJ2-1|TRBV5-1
CASSLDRAYNEQFF
>TRBJ2-3|TRBV5-1
CASSLEEGGRADTQYF
>TRBJ1-2|TRBV11-2
CASSLAGAAGYGYTF
>TRBJ2-5|TRBV5-1
CASSLRPTRFRETQYF
>TRBJ2-7|TRBV7-8
CASSTRPGTGGKDEQYF
>TRBJ1-2|TRBV19
CASSTGVGDYGYTF
>TRBJ2-7|TRBV6-5
CASFYSFYEQYF
>TRBJ2-7|TRBV7-2
CASSSDRGRFYEQYF
>TRBJ2-4|TRBV7-9
CASSLAWDSQLAKNIQYF
>TRBJ2-7|TRBV3-1/TRBV3-2
CASSQVAGEEQYF